The clone carrying this TCR beta chain was counted at least ten times. The sample comes from a study of T cells in Graves' hyperthyroidism and ophthalmopathy. Per germline, CDR1 GTSNPN and CDR2 SVGIG (reference sequence). This CDR3 region has 14 residues. V gave up 4 bases and J gave up 8 bases, with 15 bases separating them. TCR beta CDR3 region amplification was performed from RNA transcripts. The HTBI primer set served for first-round RT-PCR of the TCR CDR3. TCRdb reprocessed the multiplex PCR reads with MiXCR, giving one entry per CDR3 protein. The table has 400,000 to 550,000 distinct CDR3 sequences, 14% seen once; the top ten hold 15% to 20%.

The chain is built from TRBV30 and TRBJ1-6; D not resolved. The sequence was collected from a woman in her late teens or twenties with Graves' hyperthyroidism. Sequencing was performed on blood. The CDR3 reads CAWTRGKGHSPLHF. The CDR3 nucleotides are TGTGCCTGGACCCGAGGGAAAGGCCATTCACCCCTCCACTTT. The full variable domain, with the rest looked up from reference TRBV30 and TRBJ1-6, is SQTIHQWPATLVQPVGSPLSLECTVEGTSNPNLYWYRQAAGRGLQLLFYSVGIGQISSEVPQNLSASRPQDRQFILSSKKLLLSDSGFYLCAWTRGKGHSPLHFGNGTRLTVT.